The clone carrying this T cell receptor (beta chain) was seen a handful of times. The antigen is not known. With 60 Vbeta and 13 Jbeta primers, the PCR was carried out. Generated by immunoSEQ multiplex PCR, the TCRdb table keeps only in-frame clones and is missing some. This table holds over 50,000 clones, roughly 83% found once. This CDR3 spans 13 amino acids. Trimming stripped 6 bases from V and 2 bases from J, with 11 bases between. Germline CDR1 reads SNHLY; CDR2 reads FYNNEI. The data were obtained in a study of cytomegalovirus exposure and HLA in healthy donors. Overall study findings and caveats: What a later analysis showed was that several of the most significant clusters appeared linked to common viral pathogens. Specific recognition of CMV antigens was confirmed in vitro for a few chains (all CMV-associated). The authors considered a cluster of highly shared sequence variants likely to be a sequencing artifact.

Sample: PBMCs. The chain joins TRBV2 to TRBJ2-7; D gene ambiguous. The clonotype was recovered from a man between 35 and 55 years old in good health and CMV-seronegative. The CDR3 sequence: CASRAPEPYEQYV. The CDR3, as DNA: TGTGCCAGCAGAGCGCCTGAACCCTACGAGCAGTACGTC.